The 20 T cell receptor beta chains given below trace back to one sample, sequenced in a study of breast tumors, draining lymph nodes, adjacent tissues. The lymph nodes were axillary draining lymph nodes from breast cancer patients. TCRdb independently ran MiXCR on the multiplex PCR reads; one entry per CDR3 protein. The sample lists about 150,000 distinct CDR3 sequences; 32% were seen once. Input material: axillary lymph node tissue. The origin of the receptors is a female donor with breast cancer. Some clones in this sample may be carry-over from other donors' samples.

On this clonotype: Just one base apart from a much larger clone, this may be a read error. This chain links TRBV9 with TRBJ2-1; D ambiguous. CDR3 size: 15 residues. Germline V gene lookup returns CDR1 SGDLS and CDR2 YYNGEE. CDR3 coding DNA: TGTGCCAGCAGCGTAGCTCAGCGCTCCTACAATGAGCCGTTCTTC. Protein: CASSVAQRSYNEPFF.

For this clonotype: A read error may be the cause here, since a much bigger clone is one base away. The rearrangement links TRBV5-8 to TRBJ2-7; D perhaps matches TRBD1 (6 bases). This CDR3 has 12 residues. Germline assignment: CDR1 SGHTS and CDR2 YDEGEE. V gave up 5 bases and J gave up 6 bases, with 12 bases separating them. The CDR3 coding sequence is TGTGCCAGCAGGCCAGGGGCCTCCGAGCAGTACTTC. As protein: CASRPGASEQYF.

This clonotype was recorded at least ten times. The CDR3 reads CSVGGQGIQGYTF. The DNA for the CDR3 is TGCAGCGTTGGAGGACAGGGGATCCAGGGCTACACCTTC. This chain connects TRBV29-1 to TRBJ1-2, with 9 bases lining up with TRBD1. The V and J ends lost 4 bases and 8 bases, in that order; junction bases with no gene match: 8. CDR3 length: 13 amino acids. The germline V gene encodes CDR1 SQVTM and CDR2 ANQGSEA.

In its sample, this clonotype was seen many times. The chain uses TRBV20-1 and TRBJ2-5; D call uncertain. The CDR3 loop spans 13 amino acids. V gave up 0 bases and J gave up 1 base, with 6 bases separating them. CDR1 and CDR2 (germline): DFQATT, SNEGSKA (reference sequence). This CDR3 reads CSARDRIQETQYF. DNA for the CDR3: TGCAGTGCTAGAGACCGAATCCAAGAGACCCAGTACTTC.

As regards this clonotype: The conserved closing phenylalanine or tryptophan is absent in this CDR3, likely reflecting a read error. The limits of the CDR3 on the DNA are not certain, so only TCRdb's listed CDR3 is given. The V call is TRBV20-1, the J call TRBJ2-5; the table's D call, TRBD1, has no DNA check behind it. The CDR3 has 17 residues if both end residues are counted. CDR1 is DFQATT, CDR2 SNEGSKA, per germline (reference sequence). The CDR3 reads CSARESTFSRTPGRPST.

This clonotype has ten or more counts. The V gene is TRBV19, the J gene TRBJ2-1; either TRBD1 or TRBD2 may supply D (7 bases each). In germline, CDR1 is LNHDA, CDR2 SQIVND (reference sequence). Trimming removed 4 bases from V and 8 bases from J, with 15 bases in between. This CDR3 comprises 14 residues. CDR3 DNA sequence: TGTGCCAGTAGTAGGGGGGGACAGTTGTATGAGCAGTTCTTC. This gives the protein CASSRGGQLYEQFF.

The V call is TRBV12-3 or TRBV12-4, the J call TRBJ2-3; 11 bases fit TRBD2. Losses at the gene ends were 3 bases for V and 1 base for J; bases not matched to a gene: 12. The CDR3 consists of 19 residues. This chain's CDR3 is CASSFYGPLAGDGTDTQYF. CDR3 DNA sequence: TGTGCCAGCAGTTTCTACGGGCCACTAGCGGGGGACGGCACAGATACGCAGTATTTT.

In the case of this clonotype: A read error may account for a junction end that differs from germline. This chain joins TRBV7-8 and TRBJ2-1; either TRBD1 or TRBD2 may supply D (5 bases each). CDR3 length: 15 amino acids. Germline V gene lookup returns CDR1 SGHVS and CDR2 FQNEAQ. Here the CDR3 reads CASGFGTPSHNEQFF. The CDR3 coding sequence is TGTGCCAGCGGCTTCGGGACCCCATCCCACAATGAGCAGTTCTTC.

The table lists this clonotype with many counts. The V and J genes are TRBV5-6 and TRBJ2-3; unclear D gene. Looked up from germline, CDR1 is SGHDT and CDR2 is YYEEEE. V gave up 0 bases and J gave up 5 bases, with 16 bases separating them. There are 16 residues in the CDR3. CDR3 nucleotide sequence: TGTGCCAGCAGCTTGGATCCGGATAACTGGGGAGATACGCAGTATTTT. Its translation: CASSLDPDNWGDTQYF.

This clonotype was observed at least ten times. The rearrangement joins TRBV7-9 to TRBJ1-4; weak D call: TRBD1 (6 bases). CDR1 and CDR2 (germline): SEHNR, FQNEAQ (reference sequence). The CDR3 consists of 14 residues. V lost 4 bases and J lost 11, with 17 bases in between. CDR3 sequence (DNA): TGTGCCAGCAGCTCGGGCCCGGGGGCGGGGAAACTGTTTTTT. This translates into CASSSGPGAGKLFF.

This clonotype occurred many times. The rearrangement links TRBV6-2 or TRBV6-3 to TRBJ1-5, with D unresolved. The V gene lost 10 bases and the J gene lost 0 bases, with 13 bases spanning the gap. Germline V gene lookup returns CDR1 MNHEY and CDR2 SVGEGT. The CDR3 covers 14 residues. CDR3: CATRIQASNQPQHF. In nucleotides, the CDR3 is TGTGCCACCAGGATTCAAGCTAGCAATCAGCCCCAGCATTTT.

At least ten counts were recorded for this clonotype. The genes are TRBV7-9 and TRBJ2-2, with 9 bases aligning to TRBD1. Trimming cost V 4 bases and J 4 bases; bases outside gene matches: 4. Germline V gives CDR1 SEHNR, CDR2 FQNEAQ (reference sequence). The CDR3 is made up of 15 amino acids. The CDR3 nucleotides read TGTGCCAGCAGCTACAGGACAGGGGCCACCGGGGAGCTGTTTTTT. It yields the protein CASSYRTGATGELFF.

This clonotype was seen many times. V gene TRBV19 combines with J gene TRBJ1-5, with D possibly TRBD1 on 6 matching bases. CDR1 is LNHDA and CDR2 is SQIVND in the germline V gene (reference sequence). The V and J ends lost 6 bases and 6 bases respectively, with 12 bases between them. This CDR3 has 13 amino acids. DNA for the CDR3: TGTGCCAGTAGCGAACTCAGGGGTCAGCCCCAGCATTTT. Protein product: CASSELRGQPQHF.

This chain links TRBV2 with TRBJ1-6; 7 nucleotides agree with TRBD1. With 4 bases clipped from V and 5 bases from J, the junction kept 2 bases outside the gene matches. The V gene's germline CDR1 is SNHLY and CDR2 FYNNEI. CDR3 size: 14 residues. This chain's CDR3 is CASSVGTDNSPLHF. The CDR3 nucleotides read TGTGCCAGCAGTGTCGGGACAGATAATTCACCCCTCCACTTT.

In its sample, this clonotype was seen many times. J is TRBJ2-3 and V is TRBV7-2, with D possibly being TRBD1 (6 bases). Trimming stripped 5 bases from V and 3 bases from J, with 12 bases between. The CDR3 sequence is 14 residues long. Germline-derived CDR1 and CDR2 are SGHTA and FQGNSA. CDR3 DNA: TGTGCCAGCAGCCCCGACAGGAGAACAGATACGCAGTATTTT. It is translated as CASSPDRRTDTQYF.

Points on this clonotype: A much larger clone is a single base away; this may be a read error. The rearrangement links TRBV11-2 to TRBJ2-7, with no clear D. V lost 3 bases to trimming and J lost 0 bases, with 12 bases between them. The CDR3 loop spans 15 amino acids. Germline loops: CDR1 SGHAT, CDR2 FQNNGV. CDR3 in DNA: TGTGCCAGCAGCTTTGGACGCCGGACCTCCTACGAGCAGTACTTC. It specifies CASSFGRRTSYEQYF.

This clonotype was seen ten or more times. This may come from a read error, since a much larger clone is one base off. The chain combines TRBV14 with TRBJ1-2; D ambiguous. CDR3 size: 15 residues. Germline loops: CDR1 SGHDN, CDR2 FVKESK. The CDR3 region is CASSPRGGSNYGSTF. CDR3 in DNA: TGTGCCAGCAGCCCCCGTGGTGGCAGCAACTATGGCTCCACCTTC.

This clonotype was recorded many times. The chain's CDR3 is CAISEGGQGAYNEQFF. The CDR3 DNA is TGTGCCATCAGTGAGGGGGGACAGGGGGCCTACAATGAGCAGTTCTTC. The chain links TRBV10-3 to TRBJ2-1; 11 bases are shared with TRBD1. The V and J ends lost 2 bases and 2 bases, in that order; junction bases with no gene match: 2. CDR3 length: 16 amino acids. CDR1 ENHRY and CDR2 SYGVKD come from the germline V gene.

There are many counts of this clonotype. The V and J genes are TRBV7-2 and TRBJ1-5; D is unresolved. Germline CDR1 and CDR2: SGHTA and FQGNSA. V was clipped by 5 bases and J by 2 bases, with 10 bases between them. The CDR3 totals 14 residues. As DNA, the CDR3 is TGTGCCAGCAGCCCGACCTGGGGCAATCAGCCCCAGCATTTT. Encoded protein: CASSPTWGNQPQHF.

This clonotype was counted at least ten times. A much bigger clone sits one base away, suggesting this may be a read error. The genes are TRBV11-2 and TRBJ2-5; 8 positions match TRBD2. V shed 3 bases, J shed 4 bases, and the junction held 7 bases outside the gene matches. Per the germline V gene, CDR1 is SGHAT and CDR2 is FQNNGV. This CDR3 region has 15 residues. CDR3 DNA sequence: TGTGCCAGCAGCTTGGGACTAGATCCCCGAGAGACCCAGTACTTC. It is translated as CASSLGLDPRETQYF.